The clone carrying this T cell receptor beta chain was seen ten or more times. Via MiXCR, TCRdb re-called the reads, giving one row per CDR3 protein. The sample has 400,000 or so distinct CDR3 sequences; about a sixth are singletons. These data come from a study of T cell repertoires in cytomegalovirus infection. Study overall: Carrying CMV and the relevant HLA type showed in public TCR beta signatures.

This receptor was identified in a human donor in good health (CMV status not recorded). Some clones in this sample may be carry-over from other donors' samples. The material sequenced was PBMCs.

The DNA of the CDR3 is TGTGCCAGCAGAGGCGGCACACAGGGTTCTTGGGGGCCCTCCTACAATGAGCAGTTCTTC. Translated, it gives CASRGGTQGSWGPSYNEQFF. The chain employs TRBV25-1 and TRBJ2-1; weak D call: TRBD1 (6 bases). Germline CDR1 and CDR2: MGHDK and SYGVNS. Trimming left V 6 bases short and J 0 bases short, with 27 bases between. This CDR3 has 20 residues.